What follows describes a single TCR beta chain. A quantity of roughly 0.5 to 1 ug RNA underwent reverse transcription using random hexamers. TCRdb re-derived calls from the immunoSEQ multiplex PCR reads in MiXCR, one entry per CDR3 protein. The table shows roughly 200,000 distinct CDR3 sequences, with about 95% occurring only once. TEMRA cells underwent FACS enrichment and CD8+ and CD4+ T cells underwent negative isolation. This specimen comes from a study of CD8 T cells in Susac syndrome. Germline V CDR1 and CDR2: MGHDK, SYGVNS. Trimming pared 7 bases from V and 5 bases from J, leaving 14 bases between. CDR3 size: 13 residues.

The sequenced sample was CD4+ T cells from PBMCs. The J gene is TRBJ2-5, the V gene TRBV25-1; D unresolved. The sequence derives from a human donor with multiple sclerosis. CDR3 bases: TGTGCCAGCAATGGAGTCAACGCGGAGACCCAGTACTTC. Residues: CASNGVNAETQYF. Full variable domain (remainder filled in from reference TRBV25-1 and TRBJ2-5): EADIYQTPRYLVIGTGKKITLECSQTMGHDKMYWYQQDPGMELHLIHYSYGVNSTEKGDLSSESTVSRIRTEHFPLTLESARPSHTSQYLCASNGVNAETQYFGPGTRLLVL.